The entry below gives a single TCR beta chain sequence along with its context. Its target is not known. The V end lost 11 bases, the J end lost 8 bases, and 12 bases lay between the germline ends. CDR1 and CDR2 (germline): MNHEY, SVGEGT. The CDR3 has 10 amino acids. This sample was taken from a study of blood T cells in healthy people across ages. Study-level background: Per every two T cells, about one barcoded beta molecule was captured by template switching.

With a J-beta primer mix and a sample-barcoded 5' primer, a second PCR ran roughly 7 to 11 cycles. Each cDNA was tagged by a template-switch adaptor containing 12 random nucleotides. TCRdb passed the 5' RACE reads through MiXCR, listing each CDR3 protein once. The repertoire holds roughly 1,800,000 distinct CDR3 sequences, with about 49% as singletons. General study results and limits: CMV status of donors was unknown, possibly confounding expanded clonotype changes.

The sample consisted of blood. The TCR sequence derives from a woman aged 40 to 50 in good health. The chain combines TRBV6-2 or TRBV6-3 with TRBJ1-2, with D hard to call. CDR3 bases: TGTGCCGTCCGCAACTGGGGCTACACCTTC. This translates into CAVRNWGYTF.